These T cell receptor beta chains were read from a single sample in a study of OX40 agonist ivuxolimab in advanced cancers. Method: immunoSEQ multiplex PCR; TCRdb's copy keeps in-frame clones and lacks some. The sample contains approximately 52,000 clones, around 85% of which appear only once. The specimen comprised CD4+ or CD8+ T cells sorted from blood, sampled in a trial of the OX40 agonist ivuxolimab. The receptors originated from an adult with an advanced solid tumor such as melanoma, head and neck, liver or kidney cancer. Each CDR3 is given with its conserved first and last residue. The order of the fields is CDR3 protein, CDR3 DNA, clone size, V gene, D gene, J gene. D genes are given only for firm matches. Part of the rows lack a size; the others show once, few, many or a class for expanded clones.

CDR3aa: CASSQELHQPQHF
CDR3nt: TGCGCCAGCAGCCAAGAATTGCATCAGCCCCAGCATTTT
abundance: -
v_gene: TRBV4-1
d_gene: -
j_gene: TRBJ1-5

CDR3aa: CASSAGSPSQYF
CDR3nt: TGTGCCAGCAGCGCAGGATCTCCCTCGCAGTATTTT
abundance: -
v_gene: TRBV13
d_gene: -
j_gene: TRBJ2-3

CDR3aa: CASSLREGLGETQYF
CDR3nt: TGTGCCAGTAGTCTCCGGGAGGGCCTAGGGGAGACCCAGTACTTC
abundance: -
v_gene: TRBV19
d_gene: TRBD2
j_gene: TRBJ2-5

CDR3aa: CASSQAAGLNADEQYF
CDR3nt: TGCGCCAGCAGCCAAGCGGCGGGGCTGAACGCTGACGAGCAGTACTTC
abundance: -
v_gene: TRBV4-1
d_gene: -
j_gene: TRBJ2-7

CDR3aa: CASSPGPDSNQPQHF
CDR3nt: TGTGCCAGCAGCCCCGGGCCCGATAGCAATCAGCCCCAGCATTTT
abundance: few
v_gene: TRBV5-4
d_gene: -
j_gene: TRBJ1-5

CDR3aa: CASSFGYNEQFF
CDR3nt: TGTGCCAGCAGCTTCGGCTACAATGAGCAGTTCTTC
abundance: once
v_gene: TRBV7-9
d_gene: -
j_gene: TRBJ2-1

CDR3aa: CASSPSPHYEQYF
CDR3nt: TGTGCCAGCAGCCCCAGTCCCCACTACGAGCAGTACTTC
abundance: once
v_gene: TRBV13
d_gene: -
j_gene: TRBJ2-7

CDR3aa: CASSWDWRETQYF
CDR3nt: TGTGCCAGCAGTTGGGACTGGAGGGAGACCCAGTACTTC
abundance: -
v_gene: TRBV27
d_gene: -
j_gene: TRBJ2-5

CDR3aa: CASSLEGGTYEQYF
CDR3nt: TGTGCCAGCAGCTTGGAGGGGGGAACCTACGAGCAGTACTTC
abundance: -
v_gene: TRBV11-2
d_gene: -
j_gene: TRBJ2-7

CDR3aa: CASSATSQLNTGELFF
CDR3nt: TGTGCCAGCAGTGCGACTAGCCAATTAAACACCGGGGAGCTGTTTTTT
abundance: -
v_gene: TRBV28
d_gene: TRBD2
j_gene: TRBJ2-2

CDR3aa: CASSLAGPGGYTF
CDR3nt: TGTGCCAGCAGCTTGGCCGGGCCCGGGGGCTACACCTTC
abundance: -
v_gene: TRBV5-4
d_gene: -
j_gene: TRBJ1-2

CDR3aa: CASSLRENTEAFF
CDR3nt: TGTGCCAGCAGCCTCAGGGAAAACACTGAAGCTTTCTTT
abundance: -
v_gene: TRBV6-1
d_gene: -
j_gene: TRBJ1-1

CDR3aa: CASSLSRNEQFF
CDR3nt: TGTGCCAGCAGTTTATCCCGCAATGAGCAGTTCTTC
abundance: -
v_gene: TRBV27
d_gene: -
j_gene: TRBJ2-1

CDR3aa: CASSYSEDPNQPQHF
CDR3nt: TGTGCCAGCAGTTACTCGGAGGACCCTAATCAGCCCCAGCATTTT
abundance: few
v_gene: TRBV6-5
d_gene: -
j_gene: TRBJ1-5

CDR3aa: CASSKRGQGANEKLFF
CDR3nt: TGTGCCAGCAGCAAAAGGGGGCAGGGGGCTAATGAAAAACTGTTTTTT
abundance: -
v_gene: TRBV21-1
d_gene: -
j_gene: TRBJ1-4